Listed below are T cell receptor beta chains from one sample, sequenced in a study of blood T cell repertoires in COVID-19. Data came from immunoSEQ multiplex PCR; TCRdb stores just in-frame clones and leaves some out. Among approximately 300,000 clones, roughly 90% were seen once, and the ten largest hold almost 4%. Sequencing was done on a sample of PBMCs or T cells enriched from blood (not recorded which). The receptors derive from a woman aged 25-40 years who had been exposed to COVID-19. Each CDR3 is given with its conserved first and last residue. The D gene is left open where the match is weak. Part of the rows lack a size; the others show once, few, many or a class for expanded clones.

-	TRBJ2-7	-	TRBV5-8	CASSFLGTRAYEQYF	TGTGCCAGCAGCTTCTTAGGGACAAGAGCCTACGAGCAGTACTTC
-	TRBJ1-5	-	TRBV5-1	CASSPGAGGLYQPQHF	TGCGCCAGCAGCCCGGGGGCGGGGGGCCTGTATCAGCCCCAGCATTTT
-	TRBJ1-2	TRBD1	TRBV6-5	CASSYSIRDRGNVNF	TGTGCCAGCAGTTACTCGATCCGGGACAGGGGAAATGTGAACTTC
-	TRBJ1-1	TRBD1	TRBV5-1	CASSLGGRTGRYTEAFF	TGCGCCAGCAGCTTGGGGGGACGGACAGGGAGGTATACTGAAGCTTTCTTT
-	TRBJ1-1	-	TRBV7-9	CASRNLGVSEAFF	TGTGCCAGCAGAAATTTAGGGGTTTCTGAAGCTTTCTTT
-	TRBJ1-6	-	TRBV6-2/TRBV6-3	CASSYLQEYTSSYNSPLHF	TGTGCCAGCAGTTACTTACAGGAATACACGAGCTCCTATAATTCACCCCTCCACTTT
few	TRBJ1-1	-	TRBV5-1	CASSLLQVNTEAFF	TGCGCCAGCAGCTTGTTGCAGGTGAACACTGAAGCTTTCTTT
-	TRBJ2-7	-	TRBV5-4	CASSLGHFNYEQYF	TGTGCCAGCAGCTTGGGACACTTCAACTACGAGCAGTACTTC
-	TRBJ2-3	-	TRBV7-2	CASSLFRVDSTDTQYF	TGTGCCAGCAGCTTATTTCGGGTAGATAGCACAGATACGCAGTATTTT
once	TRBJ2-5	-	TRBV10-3	CAISEGLWSQETQYF	TGTGCCATCAGTGAGGGTCTATGGTCGCAAGAGACCCAGTACTTC
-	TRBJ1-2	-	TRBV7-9	CASSLSDRNYGYTF	TGTGCCAGCAGCTTATCGGACAGAAACTATGGCTACACCTTC
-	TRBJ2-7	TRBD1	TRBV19	CASRGTGTYEQYF	TGTGCCAGTAGAGGGACAGGGACCTACGAGCAGTACTTC
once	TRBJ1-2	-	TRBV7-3	CASSLTRQGVNYGYTF	TGTGCCAGCAGCCTAACCCGGCAGGGTGTTAACTATGGCTACACCTTC
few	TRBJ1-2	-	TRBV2	CASRPGGYGYTF	TGTGCCAGCAGGCCGGGAGGCTATGGCTACACCTTC
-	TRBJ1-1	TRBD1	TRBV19	CASSIRDRSMAFF	TGTGCCAGTAGTATAAGGGACAGATCGATGGCTTTCTTT
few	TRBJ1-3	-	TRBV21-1	CASSKIPVGGYSGNTIYF	TGTGCCAGCAGCAAAATCCCCGTGGGAGGATATTCTGGAAACACCATATATTTT
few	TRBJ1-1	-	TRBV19	CATFLTGGTEAFF	TGTGCCACTTTCTTGACAGGAGGCACTGAAGCTTTCTTT
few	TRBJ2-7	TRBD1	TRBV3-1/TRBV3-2	CASSQDLGTDSYEQYF	TGTGCCAGCAGCCAAGATTTAGGGACAGACTCCTACGAGCAGTACTTC
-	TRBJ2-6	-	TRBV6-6	CASSKRVSGANVLTF	TGTGCCAGCAGTAAGAGGGTATCCGGGGCCAACGTCCTGACTTTC
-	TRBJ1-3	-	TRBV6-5	CASSLGNTIYF	TGTGCCAGCAGTCTTGGAAACACCATATATTTT
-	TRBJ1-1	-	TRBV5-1	CASTPRENTEAFF	TGCGCCAGCACGCCCAGGGAGAACACTGAAGCTTTCTTT
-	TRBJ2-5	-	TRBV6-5	CASSYSRETQYF	TGTGCCAGCAGTTACTCTCGGGAGACCCAGTACTTC
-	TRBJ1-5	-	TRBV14	CASSQTGANQPQHF	TGTGCCAGCAGCCAGACAGGCGCTAATCAGCCCCAGCATTTT
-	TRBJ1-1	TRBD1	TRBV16	CASSQSGQGINTEAFF	TGTGCCAGCAGCCAATCCGGACAGGGGATTAACACTGAAGCTTTCTTT
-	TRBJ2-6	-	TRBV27	CASSLGRGVGANVLTF	TGTGCCAGCAGTTTAGGGCGGGGTGTTGGGGCCAACGTCCTGACTTTC
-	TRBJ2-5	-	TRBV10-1	CASSDVGEETQYF	TGCGCCAGCAGTGATGTGGGAGAGGAGACCCAGTACTTC
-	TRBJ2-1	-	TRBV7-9	CASSLQGSADNEQFF	TGTGCCAGCAGCTTACAGGGTTCTGCCGACAATGAGCAGTTCTTC
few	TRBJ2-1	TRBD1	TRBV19	CASSIGTGFRYNEQFF	TGTGCCAGTAGTATCGGGACAGGGTTTCGGTACAATGAGCAGTTCTTC